This T cell receptor beta chain was sequenced in a study of shared clonotypes between healthy human individuals. In germline, CDR1 is LNHNV, CDR2 YYDKDF (reference sequence). J was trimmed by 0 bases and V by 1 base; bases with no gene match: 4. The CDR3 is 16 amino acids. Study results and caveats: Incompleteness in sorted-subset sequencing, despite large depth, was shown by rarefaction.

Repertoires were generated with immunoSEQ multiplex PCR, while TCRdb's copy carries only in-frame clones and drops some. This sample has 80,000 to 100,000 clones, with about 70% found just once. All of the donors resided in Nashville, Tennessee, and each was a Caucasian adult. About this clone: Antigen: not known.

The chain is built from TRBV15 and TRBJ2-7; TRBD1 matches at 9 bases. The sequenced material came from memory CD8+ T cells sorted from blood. Sample subset: CD45RO+ cells pooled with CCR7-negative TemRA cells. The receptor was derived from a man aged 25 to 45 in good health. This CDR3 reads CATSRGGQGGSYEQYF. CDR3 bases: TGTGCCACCAGCAGAGGGGGACAGGGAGGCTCCTACGAGCAGTACTTC.